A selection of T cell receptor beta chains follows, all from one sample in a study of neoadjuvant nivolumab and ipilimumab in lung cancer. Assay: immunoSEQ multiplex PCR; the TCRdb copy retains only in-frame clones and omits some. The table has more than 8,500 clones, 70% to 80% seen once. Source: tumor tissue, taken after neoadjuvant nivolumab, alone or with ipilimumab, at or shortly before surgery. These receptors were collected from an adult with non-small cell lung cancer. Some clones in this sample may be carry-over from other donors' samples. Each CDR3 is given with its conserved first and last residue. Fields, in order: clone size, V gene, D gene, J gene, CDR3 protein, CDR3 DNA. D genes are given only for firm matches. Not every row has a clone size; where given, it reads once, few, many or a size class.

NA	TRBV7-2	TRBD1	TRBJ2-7	CASSLAAGGAEQYF	TGTGCCAGCAGCTTAGCCGCAGGGGGCGCCGAGCAGTACTTC
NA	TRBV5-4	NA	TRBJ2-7	CASSLEQGGYEQYF	TGTGCCAGCAGCTTGGAACAGGGAGGTTACGAGCAGTACTTC
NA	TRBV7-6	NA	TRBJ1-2	CASSLEQGLDYGYTF	TGTGCCAGCAGCTTAGAACAGGGCTTAGACTATGGCTACACCTTC
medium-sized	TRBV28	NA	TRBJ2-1	CASRAPYGGDEQFF	TGTGCCAGCAGAGCGCCGTACGGGGGTGATGAGCAGTTCTTC
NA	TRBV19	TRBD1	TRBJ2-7	CASSSQGATGEQYF	TGTGCCAGTAGTTCACAGGGGGCAACGGGAGAGCAGTACTTC
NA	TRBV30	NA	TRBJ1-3	CAWSVSDYGNTIYF	TGTGCCTGGAGTGTTTCAGACTATGGAAACACCATATATTTT
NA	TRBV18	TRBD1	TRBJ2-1	CASSPPGQGGTYNEQFF	TGTGCCAGCTCACCACCCGGACAGGGTGGTACCTACAATGAGCAGTTCTTC
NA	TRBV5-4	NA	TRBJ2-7	CASSQNRNEQYF	TGTGCCAGCAGCCAAAACAGGAACGAGCAGTACTTC
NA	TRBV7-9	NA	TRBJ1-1	CASSLAVKMNTEAFF	TGTGCCAGCAGCTTAGCGGTCAAAATGAACACTGAAGCTTTCTTT
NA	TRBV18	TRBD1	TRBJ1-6	CASSPPTGQGIVDSPLHF	TGTGCCAGCTCACCTCCCACGGGACAGGGGATCGTGGATTCACCCCTCCACTTT
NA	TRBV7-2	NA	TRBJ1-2	CASSGLGGSYGYTF	TGTGCCAGCAGCGGGCTGGGGGGAAGCTATGGCTACACCTTC
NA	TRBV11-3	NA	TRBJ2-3	CASSLVPTPTDTQYF	TGTGCCAGCAGCTTAGTACCGACCCCCACAGATACGCAGTATTTT
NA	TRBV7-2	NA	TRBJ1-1	CASSLVQGGTEAFF	TGTGCCAGCAGCTTAGTACAGGGTGGTACTGAAGCTTTCTTT
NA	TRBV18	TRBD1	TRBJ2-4	CASSSGQGPSKNIQYF	TGTGCCAGCTCATCCGGACAGGGCCCCTCCAAAAACATTCAGTACTTC
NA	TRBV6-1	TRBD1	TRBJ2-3	CASSTGGITDTQYF	TGTGCCAGCAGTACAGGGGGCATCACAGATACGCAGTATTTT
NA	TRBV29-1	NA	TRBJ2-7	CSVQGGSYEQYF	TGCAGCGTTCAGGGGGGCTCCTACGAGCAGTACTTC
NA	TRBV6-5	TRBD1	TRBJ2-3	CASSFGQATDTQYF	TGTGCCAGCAGTTTTGGACAGGCCACAGATACGCAGTATTTT
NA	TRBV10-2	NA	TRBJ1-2	CASSPGGDWDGYTF	TGCGCCAGCAGTCCCGGCGGGGATTGGGATGGCTACACCTTC
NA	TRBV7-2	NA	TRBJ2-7	CASSLDSPYEQYF	TGTGCCAGCAGCTTAGATTCTCCCTACGAGCAGTACTTC
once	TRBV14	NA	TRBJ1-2	CASSQDRGGYGYTF	TGTGCCAGCAGCCAAGACAGGGGTGGCTATGGCTACACCTTC
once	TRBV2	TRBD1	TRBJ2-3	CASTGQGDTDTQYF	TGTGCCAGCACCGGACAGGGCGACACAGATACGCAGTATTTT
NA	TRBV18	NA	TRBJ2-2	CASSPIGHENTGELFF	TGTGCCAGCTCACCAATTGGACACGAGAACACCGGGGAGCTGTTTTTT
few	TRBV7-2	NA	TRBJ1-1	CASSYRLTGTLYTEAFF	TGTGCCAGCAGCTACCGTTTGACCGGGACACTTTACACTGAAGCTTTCTTT
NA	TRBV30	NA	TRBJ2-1	CAWSFGGNEQFF	TGTGCCTGGAGTTTTGGGGGGAATGAGCAGTTCTTC
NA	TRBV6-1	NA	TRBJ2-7	CASSGTQTGEQYF	TGTGCCAGCTCCGGGACACAAACGGGGGAGCAGTACTTC
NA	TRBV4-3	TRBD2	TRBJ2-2	CASSRTTSGGTRAGELFF	TGCGCCAGCAGCCGCACTACTAGCGGAGGAACGAGGGCCGGGGAGCTGTTTTTT
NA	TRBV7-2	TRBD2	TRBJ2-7	CASSYLAGAYEQYF	TGTGCCAGCAGCTACCTAGCGGGGGCCTACGAGCAGTACTTC
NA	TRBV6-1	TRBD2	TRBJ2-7	CASSEPPGLAKKTYEQYF	TGTGCCAGCAGTGAACCTCCGGGACTAGCAAAGAAGACCTACGAGCAGTACTTC
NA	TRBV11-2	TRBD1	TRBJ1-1	CASSFYRGLGGEAFF	TGTGCCAGCAGCTTTTACAGGGGCCTCGGAGGTGAAGCTTTCTTT